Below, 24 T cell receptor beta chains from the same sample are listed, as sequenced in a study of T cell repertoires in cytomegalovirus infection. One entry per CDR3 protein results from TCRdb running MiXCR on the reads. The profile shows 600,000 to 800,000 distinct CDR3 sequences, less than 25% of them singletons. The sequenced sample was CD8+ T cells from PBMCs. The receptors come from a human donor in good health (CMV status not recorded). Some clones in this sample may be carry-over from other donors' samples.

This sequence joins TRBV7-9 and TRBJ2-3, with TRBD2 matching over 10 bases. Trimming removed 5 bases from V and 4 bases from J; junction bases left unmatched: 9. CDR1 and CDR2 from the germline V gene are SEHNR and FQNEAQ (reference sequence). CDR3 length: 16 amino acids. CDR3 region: CASSITSGVGSDTQYF. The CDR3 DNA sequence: TGTGCCAGCAGCATTACTAGCGGGGTAGGGTCAGATACGCAGTATTTT. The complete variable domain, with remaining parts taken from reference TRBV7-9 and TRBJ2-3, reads DTGVSQNPRHKITKRGQNVTFRCDPISEHNRLYWYRQTLGQGPEFLTYFQNEAQLEKSRLLSDRFSAERPKGSFSTLEIQRTEQGDSAMYLCASSITSGVGSDTQYFGPGTRLTVL.

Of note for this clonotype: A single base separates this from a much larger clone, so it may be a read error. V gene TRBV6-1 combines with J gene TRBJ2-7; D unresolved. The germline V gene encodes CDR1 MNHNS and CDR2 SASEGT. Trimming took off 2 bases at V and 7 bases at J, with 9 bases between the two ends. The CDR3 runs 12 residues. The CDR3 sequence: CASSEWAEEQYF. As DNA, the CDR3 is TGTGCCAGCAGTGAATGGGCAGAAGAGCAGTACTTC.

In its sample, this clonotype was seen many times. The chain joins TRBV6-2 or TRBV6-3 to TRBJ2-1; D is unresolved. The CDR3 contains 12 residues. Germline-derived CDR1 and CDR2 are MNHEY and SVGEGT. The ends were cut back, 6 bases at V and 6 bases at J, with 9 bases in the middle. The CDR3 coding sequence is TGTGCCAGCAGCTACCTCAGCAATGAGCAGTTCTTC. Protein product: CASSYLSNEQFF.

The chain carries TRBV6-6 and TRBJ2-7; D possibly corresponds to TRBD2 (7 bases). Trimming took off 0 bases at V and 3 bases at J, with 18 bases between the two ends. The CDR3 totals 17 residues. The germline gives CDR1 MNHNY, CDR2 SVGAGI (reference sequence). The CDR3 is CASSYSSDGGPLYEQYF. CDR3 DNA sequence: TGTGCCAGCAGTTACTCTTCGGACGGGGGGCCTCTCTACGAGCAGTACTTC.

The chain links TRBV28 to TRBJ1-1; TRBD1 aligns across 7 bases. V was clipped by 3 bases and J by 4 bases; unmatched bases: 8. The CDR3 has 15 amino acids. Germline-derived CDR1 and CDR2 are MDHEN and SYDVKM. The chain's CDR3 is CASSLWEGGGTEAFF. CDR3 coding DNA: TGTGCCAGCAGTTTGTGGGAAGGGGGCGGCACTGAAGCTTTCTTT.

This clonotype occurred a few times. The CDR3 coding sequence is TGTGCCAGCGTCAGGATCCCACTCAATGAGCAGTTCTTC. Protein sequence: CASVRIPLNEQFF. The chain links TRBV6-1 to TRBJ2-1; D gene ambiguous. Germline V CDR1 and CDR2: MNHNS, SASEGT. Trimming took off 8 bases at V and 6 bases at J, with 14 bases between the two ends. This CDR3 contains 13 residues.

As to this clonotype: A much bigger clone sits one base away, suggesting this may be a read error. In DNA, the CDR3 is TGTGCCAGCAGCTTATCGGGGGCCCCGGATTCCCCTGACTACACCTTC. Its translation is CASSLSGAPDSPDYTF. The chain is built from TRBV7-6 and TRBJ1-2; maybe TRBD1 (6 bases). Germline-derived CDR1 and CDR2 are SGHVS and FNYEAQ. The CDR3 runs 16 residues. Trimming left V 2 bases short and J 10 bases short, with 23 bases between. Full variable domain (remainder filled in from reference TRBV7-6 and TRBJ1-2): GAGVSQSPRYKVTKRGQDVALRCDPISGHVSLYWYRQALGQGPEFLTYFNYEAQQDKSGLPNDRFSAERPEGSISTLTIQRTEQRDSAMYRCASSLSGAPDSPDYTFGSGTRLTVV.

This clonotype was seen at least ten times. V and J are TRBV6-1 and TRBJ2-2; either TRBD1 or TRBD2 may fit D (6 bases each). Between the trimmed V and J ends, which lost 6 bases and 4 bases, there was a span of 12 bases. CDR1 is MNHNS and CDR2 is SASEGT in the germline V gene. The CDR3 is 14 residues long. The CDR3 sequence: CASRPSGATGELFF. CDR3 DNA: TGTGCCAGCAGGCCCTCGGGGGCCACCGGGGAGCTGTTTTTT.

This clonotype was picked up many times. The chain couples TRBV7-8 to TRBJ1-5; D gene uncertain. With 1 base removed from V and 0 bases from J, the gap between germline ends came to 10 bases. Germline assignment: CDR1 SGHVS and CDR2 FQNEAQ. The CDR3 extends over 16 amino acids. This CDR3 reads CASSLVGRYSNQPQHF. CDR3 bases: TGTGCCAGCAGCTTAGTTGGCCGGTATAGCAATCAGCCCCAGCATTTT.

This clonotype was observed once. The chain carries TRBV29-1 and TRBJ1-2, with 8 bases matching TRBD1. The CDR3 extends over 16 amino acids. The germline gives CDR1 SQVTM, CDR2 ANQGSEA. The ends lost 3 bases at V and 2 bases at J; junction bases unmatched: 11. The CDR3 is CSVDSDRVPPNYGYTF. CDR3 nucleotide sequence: TGCAGCGTTGACTCGGACAGGGTTCCCCCGAACTATGGCTACACCTTC.

The CDR3 protein is CASSLDLQPYEQYV. CDR3 nucleotides: TGTGCCAGCAGCTTAGATCTCCAACCCTACGAGCAGTACGTC. V and J are TRBV7-9 and TRBJ2-7, with no clear D. The CDR3 consists of 14 residues. Trimming pared 1 base from V and 2 bases from J, leaving 9 bases between. In germline, CDR1 is SEHNR, CDR2 FQNEAQ (reference sequence).

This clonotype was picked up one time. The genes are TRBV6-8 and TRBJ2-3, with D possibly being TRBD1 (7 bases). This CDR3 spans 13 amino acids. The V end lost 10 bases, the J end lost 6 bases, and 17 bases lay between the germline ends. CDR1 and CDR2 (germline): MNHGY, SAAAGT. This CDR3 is CAIQGGGDDTQYF. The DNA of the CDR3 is TGTGCCATCCAGGGGGGTGGTGATGATACGCAGTATTTT.

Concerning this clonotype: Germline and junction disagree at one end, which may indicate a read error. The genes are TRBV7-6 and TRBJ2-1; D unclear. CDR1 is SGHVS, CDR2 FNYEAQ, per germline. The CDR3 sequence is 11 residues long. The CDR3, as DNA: TGTACCAGCAGCTTAATATATGAGCAGTTCTTC. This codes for CTSSLIYEQFF.

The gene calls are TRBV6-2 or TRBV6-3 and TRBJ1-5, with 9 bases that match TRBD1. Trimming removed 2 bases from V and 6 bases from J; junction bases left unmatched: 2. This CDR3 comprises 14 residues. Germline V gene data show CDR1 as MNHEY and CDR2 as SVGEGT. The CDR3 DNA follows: TGTGCCAGCAGTTACGGGACAGGGATTCAGCCCCAGCATTTT. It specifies CASSYGTGIQPQHF.

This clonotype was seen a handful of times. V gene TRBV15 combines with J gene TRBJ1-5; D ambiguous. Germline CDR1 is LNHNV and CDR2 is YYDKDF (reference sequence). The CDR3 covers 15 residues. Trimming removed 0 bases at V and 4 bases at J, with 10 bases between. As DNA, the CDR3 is TGTGCCACCAGCAGAGATTTAGGGCAAAATCAGCCCCAGCATTTT. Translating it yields CATSRDLGQNQPQHF.

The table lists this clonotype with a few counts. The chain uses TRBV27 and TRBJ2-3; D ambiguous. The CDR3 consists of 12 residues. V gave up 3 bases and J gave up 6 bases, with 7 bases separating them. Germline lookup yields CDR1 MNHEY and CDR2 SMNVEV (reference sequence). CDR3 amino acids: CASSFSQDTQYF. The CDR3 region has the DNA TGTGCCAGCAGTTTTTCGCAGGATACGCAGTATTTT.

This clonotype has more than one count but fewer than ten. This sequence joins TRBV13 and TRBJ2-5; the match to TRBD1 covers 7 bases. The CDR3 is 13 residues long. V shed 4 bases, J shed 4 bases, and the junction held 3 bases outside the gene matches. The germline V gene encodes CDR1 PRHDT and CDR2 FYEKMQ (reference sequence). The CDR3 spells CASSSRTGETQYF. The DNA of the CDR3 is TGTGCCAGCAGCTCCAGGACAGGAGAGACCCAGTACTTC.

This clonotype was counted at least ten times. CDR3 sequence reads: CASRLRGQETQYF. The CDR3 DNA is TGTGCCAGCAGACTCAGGGGACAAGAGACCCAGTACTTC. This chain uses TRBV7-9 with TRBJ2-5, with D perhaps TRBD1 (6 bases). V was trimmed by 6 bases and J by 2 bases, leaving 10 bases between them. Per the germline V gene, CDR1 is SEHNR and CDR2 is FQNEAQ (reference sequence). This CDR3 spans 13 amino acids.

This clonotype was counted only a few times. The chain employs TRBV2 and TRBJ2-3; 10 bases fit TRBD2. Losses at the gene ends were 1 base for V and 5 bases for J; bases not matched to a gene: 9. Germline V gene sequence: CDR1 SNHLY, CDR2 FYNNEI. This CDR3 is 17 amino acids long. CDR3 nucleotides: TGTGCCAGCAGTGAAGGGAGAGCGGGGGGGCCTGGAGATACGCAGTATTTT. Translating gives CASSEGRAGGPGDTQYF.

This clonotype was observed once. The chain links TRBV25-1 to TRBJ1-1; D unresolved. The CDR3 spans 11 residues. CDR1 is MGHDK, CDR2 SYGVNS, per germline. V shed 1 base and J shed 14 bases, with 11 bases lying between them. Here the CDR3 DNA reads TGTGCCAGCAGTGAATCCGCCCGGCCCTTCTTT. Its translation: CASSESARPFF.

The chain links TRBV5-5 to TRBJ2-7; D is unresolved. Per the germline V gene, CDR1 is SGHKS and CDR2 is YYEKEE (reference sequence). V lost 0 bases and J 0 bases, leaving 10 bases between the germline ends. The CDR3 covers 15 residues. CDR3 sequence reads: CASSLDVGFSYEQYF. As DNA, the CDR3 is TGTGCCAGCAGCTTGGATGTGGGTTTCTCCTACGAGCAGTACTTC.

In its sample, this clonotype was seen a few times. CDR3 coding DNA: TGTGCCAGCAATTCCGGTGGTAATGAGCAGTTCTTC. Translating it yields CASNSGGNEQFF. The V and J genes are TRBV9 and TRBJ2-1; D gene ambiguous. The CDR3 is made up of 12 amino acids. Trimming cost V 6 bases and J 7 bases, with 11 bases left between them. CDR1 SGDLS and CDR2 YYNGEE come from the germline V gene.

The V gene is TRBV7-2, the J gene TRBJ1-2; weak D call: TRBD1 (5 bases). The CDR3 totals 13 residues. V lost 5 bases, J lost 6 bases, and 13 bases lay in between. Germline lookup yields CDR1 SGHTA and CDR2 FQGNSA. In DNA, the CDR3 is TGTGCCAGCAGCCAGGTGGTGGGGGATGGCTACACCTTC. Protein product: CASSQVVGDGYTF.

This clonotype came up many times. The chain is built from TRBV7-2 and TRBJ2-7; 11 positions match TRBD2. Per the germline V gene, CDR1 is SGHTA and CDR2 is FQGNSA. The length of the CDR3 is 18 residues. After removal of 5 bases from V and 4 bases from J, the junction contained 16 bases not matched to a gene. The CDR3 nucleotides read TGTGCCAGCAGCCCCCCCCGGGGTAGCGGGAGGGCCGATTACGAGCAGTACTTC. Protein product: CASSPPRGSGRADYEQYF.